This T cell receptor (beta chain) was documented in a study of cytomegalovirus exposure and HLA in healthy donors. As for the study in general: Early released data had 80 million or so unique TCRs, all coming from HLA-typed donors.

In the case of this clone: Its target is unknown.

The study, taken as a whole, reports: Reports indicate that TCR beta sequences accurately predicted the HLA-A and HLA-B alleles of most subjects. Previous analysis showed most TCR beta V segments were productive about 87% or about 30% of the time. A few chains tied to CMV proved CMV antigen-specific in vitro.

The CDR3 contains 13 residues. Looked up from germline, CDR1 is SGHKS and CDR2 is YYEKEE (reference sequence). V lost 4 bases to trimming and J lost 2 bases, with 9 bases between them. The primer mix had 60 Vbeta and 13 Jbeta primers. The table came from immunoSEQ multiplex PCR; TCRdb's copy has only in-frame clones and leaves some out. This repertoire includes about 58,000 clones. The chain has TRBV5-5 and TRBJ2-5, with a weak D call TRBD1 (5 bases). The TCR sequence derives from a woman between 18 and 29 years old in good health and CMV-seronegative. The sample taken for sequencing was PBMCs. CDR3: CASSIDRQETQYF. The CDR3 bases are TGTGCCAGCAGCATCGACAGACAAGAGACCCAGTACTTC.